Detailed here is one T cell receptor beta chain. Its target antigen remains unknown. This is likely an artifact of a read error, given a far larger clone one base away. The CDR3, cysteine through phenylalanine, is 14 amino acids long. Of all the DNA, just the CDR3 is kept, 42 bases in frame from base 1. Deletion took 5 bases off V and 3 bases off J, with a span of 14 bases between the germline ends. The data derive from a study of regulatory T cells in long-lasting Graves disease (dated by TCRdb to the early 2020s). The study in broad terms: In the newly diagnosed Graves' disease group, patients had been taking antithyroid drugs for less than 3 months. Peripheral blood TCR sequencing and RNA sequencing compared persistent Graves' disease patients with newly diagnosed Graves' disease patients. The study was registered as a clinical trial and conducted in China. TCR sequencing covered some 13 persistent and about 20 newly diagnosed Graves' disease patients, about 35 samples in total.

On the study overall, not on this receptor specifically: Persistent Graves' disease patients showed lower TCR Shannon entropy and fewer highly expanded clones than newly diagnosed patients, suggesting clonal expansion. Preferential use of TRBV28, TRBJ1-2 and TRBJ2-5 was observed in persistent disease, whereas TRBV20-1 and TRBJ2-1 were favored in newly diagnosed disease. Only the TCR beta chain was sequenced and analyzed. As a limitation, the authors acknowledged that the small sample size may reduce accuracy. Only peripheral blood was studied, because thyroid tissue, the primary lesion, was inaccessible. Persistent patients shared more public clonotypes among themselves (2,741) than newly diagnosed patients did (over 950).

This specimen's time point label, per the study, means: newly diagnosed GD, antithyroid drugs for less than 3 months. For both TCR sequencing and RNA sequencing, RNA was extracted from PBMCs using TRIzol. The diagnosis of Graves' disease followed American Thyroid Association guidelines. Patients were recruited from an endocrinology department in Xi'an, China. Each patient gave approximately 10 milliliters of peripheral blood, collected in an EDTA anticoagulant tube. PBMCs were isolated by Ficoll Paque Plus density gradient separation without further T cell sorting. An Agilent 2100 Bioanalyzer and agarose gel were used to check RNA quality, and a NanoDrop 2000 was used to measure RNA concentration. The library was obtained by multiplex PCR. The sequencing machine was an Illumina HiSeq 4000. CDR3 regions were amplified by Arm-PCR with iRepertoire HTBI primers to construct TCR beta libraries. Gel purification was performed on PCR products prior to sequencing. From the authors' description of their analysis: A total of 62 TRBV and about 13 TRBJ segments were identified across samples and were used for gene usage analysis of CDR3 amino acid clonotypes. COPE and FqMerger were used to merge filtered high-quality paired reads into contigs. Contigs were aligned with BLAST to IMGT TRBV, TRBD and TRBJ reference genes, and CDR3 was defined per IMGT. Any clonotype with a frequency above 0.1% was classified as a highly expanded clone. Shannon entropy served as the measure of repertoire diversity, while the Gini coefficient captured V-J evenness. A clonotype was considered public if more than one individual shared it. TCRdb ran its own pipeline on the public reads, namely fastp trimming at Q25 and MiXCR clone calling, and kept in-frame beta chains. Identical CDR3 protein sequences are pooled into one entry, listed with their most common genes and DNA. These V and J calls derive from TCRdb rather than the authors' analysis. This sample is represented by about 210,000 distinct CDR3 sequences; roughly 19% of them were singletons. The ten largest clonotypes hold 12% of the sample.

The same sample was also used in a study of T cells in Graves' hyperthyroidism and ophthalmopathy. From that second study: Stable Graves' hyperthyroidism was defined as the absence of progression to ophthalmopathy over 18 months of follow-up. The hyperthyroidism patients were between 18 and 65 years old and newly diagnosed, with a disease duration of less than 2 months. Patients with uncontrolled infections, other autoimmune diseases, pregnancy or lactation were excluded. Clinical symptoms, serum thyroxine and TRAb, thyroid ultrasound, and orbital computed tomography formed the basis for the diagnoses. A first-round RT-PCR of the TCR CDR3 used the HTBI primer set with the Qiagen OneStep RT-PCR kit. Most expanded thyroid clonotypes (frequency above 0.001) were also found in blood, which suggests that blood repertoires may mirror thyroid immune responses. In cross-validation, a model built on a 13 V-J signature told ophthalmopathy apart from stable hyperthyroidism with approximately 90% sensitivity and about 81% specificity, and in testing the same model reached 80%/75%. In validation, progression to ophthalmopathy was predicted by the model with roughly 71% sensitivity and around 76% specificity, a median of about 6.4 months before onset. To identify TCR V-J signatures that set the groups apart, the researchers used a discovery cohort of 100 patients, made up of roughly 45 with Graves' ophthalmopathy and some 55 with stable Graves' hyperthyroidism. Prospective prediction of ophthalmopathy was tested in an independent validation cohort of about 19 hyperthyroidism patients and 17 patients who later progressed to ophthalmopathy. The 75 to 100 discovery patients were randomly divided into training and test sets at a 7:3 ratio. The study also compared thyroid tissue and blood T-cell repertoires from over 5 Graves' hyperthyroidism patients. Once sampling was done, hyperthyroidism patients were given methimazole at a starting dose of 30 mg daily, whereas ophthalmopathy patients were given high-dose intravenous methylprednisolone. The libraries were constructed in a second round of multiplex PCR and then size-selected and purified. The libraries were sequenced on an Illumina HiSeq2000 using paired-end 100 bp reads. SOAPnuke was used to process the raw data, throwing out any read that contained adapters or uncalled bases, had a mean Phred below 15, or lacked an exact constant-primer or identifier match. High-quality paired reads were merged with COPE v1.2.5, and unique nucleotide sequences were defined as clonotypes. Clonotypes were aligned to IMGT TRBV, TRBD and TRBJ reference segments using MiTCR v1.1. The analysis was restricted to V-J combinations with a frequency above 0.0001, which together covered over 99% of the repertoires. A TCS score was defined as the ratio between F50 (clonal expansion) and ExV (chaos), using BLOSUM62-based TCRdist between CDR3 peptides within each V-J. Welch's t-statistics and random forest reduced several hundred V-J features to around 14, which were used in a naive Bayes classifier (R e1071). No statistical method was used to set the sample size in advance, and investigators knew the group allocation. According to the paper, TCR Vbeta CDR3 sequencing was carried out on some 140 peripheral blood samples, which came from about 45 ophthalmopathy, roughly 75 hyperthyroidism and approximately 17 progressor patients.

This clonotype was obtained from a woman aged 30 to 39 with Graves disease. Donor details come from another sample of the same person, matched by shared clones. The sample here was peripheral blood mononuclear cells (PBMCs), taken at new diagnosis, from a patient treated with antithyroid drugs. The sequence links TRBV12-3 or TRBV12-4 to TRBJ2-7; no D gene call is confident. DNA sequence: TGTGCCAGCAGTGAGTCGAGATCTTACTACGAGCAGTACTTC. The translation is CASSESRSYYEQYF.